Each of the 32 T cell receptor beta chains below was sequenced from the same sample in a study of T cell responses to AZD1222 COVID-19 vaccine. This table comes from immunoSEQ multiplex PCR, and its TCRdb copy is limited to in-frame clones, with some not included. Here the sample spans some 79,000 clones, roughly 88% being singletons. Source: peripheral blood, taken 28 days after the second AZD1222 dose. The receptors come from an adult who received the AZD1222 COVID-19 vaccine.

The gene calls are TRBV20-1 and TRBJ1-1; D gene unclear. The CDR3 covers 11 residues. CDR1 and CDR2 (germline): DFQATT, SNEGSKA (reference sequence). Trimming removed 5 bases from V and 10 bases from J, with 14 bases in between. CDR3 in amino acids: CSADDGLRAFF. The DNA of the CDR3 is TGCAGTGCTGATGACGGGCTCCGAGCTTTCTTT.

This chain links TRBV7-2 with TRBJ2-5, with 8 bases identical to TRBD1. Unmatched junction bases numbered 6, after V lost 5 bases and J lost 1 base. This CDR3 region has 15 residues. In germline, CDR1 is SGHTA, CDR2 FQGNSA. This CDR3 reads CASSPQGGVQETQYF. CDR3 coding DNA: TGTGCCAGCAGCCCACAGGGGGGAGTCCAAGAGACCCAGTACTTC.

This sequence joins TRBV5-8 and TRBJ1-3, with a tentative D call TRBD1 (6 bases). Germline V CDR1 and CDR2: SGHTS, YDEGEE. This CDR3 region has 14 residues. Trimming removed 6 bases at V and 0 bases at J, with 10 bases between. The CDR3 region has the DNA TGTGCCAGCAACAGGGATTCCTCTGGAAACACCATATATTTT. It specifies CASNRDSSGNTIYF.

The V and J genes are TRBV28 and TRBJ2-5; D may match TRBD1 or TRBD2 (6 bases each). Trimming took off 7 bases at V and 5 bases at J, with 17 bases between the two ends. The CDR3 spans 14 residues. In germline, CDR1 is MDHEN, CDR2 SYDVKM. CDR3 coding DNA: TGTGCCAGCAATACTAAGGGGGGCCTGGAGACCCAGTACTTC. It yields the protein CASNTKGGLETQYF.

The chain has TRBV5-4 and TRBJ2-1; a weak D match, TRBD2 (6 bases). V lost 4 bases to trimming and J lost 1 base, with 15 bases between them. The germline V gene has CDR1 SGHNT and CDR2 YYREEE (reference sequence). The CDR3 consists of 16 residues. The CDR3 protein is CASSPAAGKSYNEQFF. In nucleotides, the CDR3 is TGTGCCAGCAGCCCTGCGGCGGGAAAGTCCTACAATGAGCAGTTCTTC.

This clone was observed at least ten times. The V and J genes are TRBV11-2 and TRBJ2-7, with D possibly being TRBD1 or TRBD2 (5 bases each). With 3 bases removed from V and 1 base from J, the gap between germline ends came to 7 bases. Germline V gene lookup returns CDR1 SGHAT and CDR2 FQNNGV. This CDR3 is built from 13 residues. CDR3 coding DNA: TGTGCCAGCAGCTTGGGGGATTCCTACGAGCAGTACTTC. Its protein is CASSLGDSYEQYF.

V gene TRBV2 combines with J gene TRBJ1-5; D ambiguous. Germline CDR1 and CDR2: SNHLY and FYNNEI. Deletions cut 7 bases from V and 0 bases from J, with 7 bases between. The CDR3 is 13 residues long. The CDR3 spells CASTVYSNQPQHF. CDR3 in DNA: TGTGCCAGCACAGTTTATAGCAATCAGCCCCAGCATTTT.

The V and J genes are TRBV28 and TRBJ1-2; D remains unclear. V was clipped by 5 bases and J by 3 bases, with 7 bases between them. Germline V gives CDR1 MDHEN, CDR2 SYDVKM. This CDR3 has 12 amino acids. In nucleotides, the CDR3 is TGTGCCAGCAGTACGGGATACTATGGCTACACCTTC. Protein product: CASSTGYYGYTF.

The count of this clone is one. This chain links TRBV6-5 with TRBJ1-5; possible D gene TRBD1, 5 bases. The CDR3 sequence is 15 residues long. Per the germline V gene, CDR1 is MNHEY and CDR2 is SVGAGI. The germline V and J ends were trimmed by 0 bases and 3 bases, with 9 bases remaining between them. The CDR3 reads CASSYSHGANQPQHF. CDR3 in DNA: TGTGCCAGCAGTTACTCTCACGGGGCCAATCAGCCCCAGCATTTT.

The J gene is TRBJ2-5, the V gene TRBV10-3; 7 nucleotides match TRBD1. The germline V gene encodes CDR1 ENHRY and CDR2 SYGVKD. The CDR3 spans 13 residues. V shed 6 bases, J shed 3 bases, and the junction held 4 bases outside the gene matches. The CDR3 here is CAISEGQKETQYF. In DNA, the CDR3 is TGTGCCATCAGCGAGGGACAGAAAGAGACCCAGTACTTC.

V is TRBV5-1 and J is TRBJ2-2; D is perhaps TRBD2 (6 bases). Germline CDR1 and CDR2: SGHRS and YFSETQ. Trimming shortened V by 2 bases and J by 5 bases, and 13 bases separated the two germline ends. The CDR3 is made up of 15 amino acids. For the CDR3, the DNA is TGCGCCAGCAGCTTAACGCAGGCGGGGACCGGGGAGCTGTTTTTT. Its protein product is CASSLTQAGTGELFF.

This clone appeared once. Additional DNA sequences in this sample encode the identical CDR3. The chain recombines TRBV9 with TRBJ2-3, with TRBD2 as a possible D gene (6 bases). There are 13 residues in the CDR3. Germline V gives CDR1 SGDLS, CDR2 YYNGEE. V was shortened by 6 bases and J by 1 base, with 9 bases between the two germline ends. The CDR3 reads CASTPGGTDTQYF. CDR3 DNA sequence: TGTGCCAGCACCCCGGGGGGCACAGATACGCAGTATTTT.

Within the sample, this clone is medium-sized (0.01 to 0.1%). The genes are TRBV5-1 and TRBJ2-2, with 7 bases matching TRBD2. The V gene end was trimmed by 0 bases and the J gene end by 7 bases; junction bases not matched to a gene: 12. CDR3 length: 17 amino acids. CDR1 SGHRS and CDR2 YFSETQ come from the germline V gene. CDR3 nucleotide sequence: TGCGCCAGCAGCTTGGCCGAGAGAGCGGGAATGGGCGGGGAGCTGTTTTTT. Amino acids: CASSLAERAGMGGELFF.

The CDR3 DNA reads as TGTGCCAGCAGGATGGACAGGGGGCAAGAGACCCAGTACTTC. Translated: CASRMDRGQETQYF. J is TRBJ2-5 and V is TRBV6-5; 10 positions match TRBD1. In germline, CDR1 is MNHEY, CDR2 SVGAGI. V lost 6 bases and J lost 2; bases outside the gene matches: 3. The CDR3 extends over 14 amino acids.

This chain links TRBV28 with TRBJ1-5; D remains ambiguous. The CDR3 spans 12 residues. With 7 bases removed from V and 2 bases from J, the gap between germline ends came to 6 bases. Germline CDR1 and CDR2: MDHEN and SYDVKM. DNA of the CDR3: TGTGCCAGCACTCGGGGCAATCAGCCCCAGCATTTT. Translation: CASTRGNQPQHF.

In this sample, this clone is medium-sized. CDR3 sequence: CASSLAHRVLGYTF. CDR3 in DNA: TGTGCCAGCAGCTTAGCGCACAGGGTCTTGGGCTACACCTTC. The V gene is TRBV7-2, the J gene TRBJ1-2, with a weak D call TRBD1 (6 bases). This CDR3 is built from 14 residues. V lost 0 bases, J lost 8 bases, and 13 bases lay in between. The germline gives CDR1 SGHTA, CDR2 FQGNSA.

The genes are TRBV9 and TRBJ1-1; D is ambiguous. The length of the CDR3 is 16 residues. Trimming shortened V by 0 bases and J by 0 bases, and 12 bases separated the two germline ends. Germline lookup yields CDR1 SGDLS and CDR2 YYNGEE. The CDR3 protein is CASSVAPVRVNTEAFF. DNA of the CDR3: TGTGCCAGCAGCGTAGCTCCTGTCCGGGTGAACACTGAAGCTTTCTTT.

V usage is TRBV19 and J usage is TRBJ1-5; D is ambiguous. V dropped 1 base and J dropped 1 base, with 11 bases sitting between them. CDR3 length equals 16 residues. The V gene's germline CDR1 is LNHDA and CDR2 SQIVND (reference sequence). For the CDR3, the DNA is TGTGCCAGTAGTATAGGGGGAATGTGGAGCAATCAGCCCCAGCATTTT. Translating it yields CASSIGGMWSNQPQHF. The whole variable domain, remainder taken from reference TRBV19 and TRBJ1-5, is DGGITQSPKYLFRKEGQNVTLSCEQNLNHDAMYWYRQDPGQGLRLIYYSQIVNDFQKGDIAEGYSVSREKKESFPLTVTSAQKNPTAFYLCASSIGGMWSNQPQHFGDGTRLSIL.

Here the CDR3 reads CASSLSLAGTTDTQYF. In DNA form, the CDR3 reads TGCGCCAGCAGCTTAAGTCTAGCGGGGACCACAGATACGCAGTATTTT. The rearrangement uses TRBV5-1 and TRBJ2-3, with TRBD2 matching 9 bases. The CDR3 spans 16 residues. Germline V CDR1 and CDR2: SGHRS, YFSETQ. The V gene end was trimmed by 2 bases and the J gene end by 2 bases; junction bases not matched to a gene: 6.

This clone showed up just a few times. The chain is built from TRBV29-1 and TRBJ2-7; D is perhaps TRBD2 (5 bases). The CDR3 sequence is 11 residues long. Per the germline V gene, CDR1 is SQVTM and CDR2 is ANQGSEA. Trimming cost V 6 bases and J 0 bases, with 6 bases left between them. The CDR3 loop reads CSVAASYEQYF. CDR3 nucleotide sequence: TGCAGCGTAGCGGCCTCCTACGAGCAGTACTTC.

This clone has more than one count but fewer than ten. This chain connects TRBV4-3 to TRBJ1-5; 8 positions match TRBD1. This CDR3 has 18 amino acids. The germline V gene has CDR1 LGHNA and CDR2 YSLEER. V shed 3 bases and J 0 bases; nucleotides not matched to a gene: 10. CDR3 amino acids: CASSHATGGPNSNQPQHF. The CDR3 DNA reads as TGCGCCAGCAGCCATGCTACAGGGGGTCCGAATAGCAATCAGCCCCAGCATTTT.

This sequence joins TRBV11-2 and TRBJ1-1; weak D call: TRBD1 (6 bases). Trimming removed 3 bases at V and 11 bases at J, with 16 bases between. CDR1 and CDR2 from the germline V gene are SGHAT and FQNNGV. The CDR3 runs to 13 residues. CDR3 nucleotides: TGTGCCAGCAGCTTGGGAACAGGTCAGGGGGCTTTCTTT. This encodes CASSLGTGQGAFF.

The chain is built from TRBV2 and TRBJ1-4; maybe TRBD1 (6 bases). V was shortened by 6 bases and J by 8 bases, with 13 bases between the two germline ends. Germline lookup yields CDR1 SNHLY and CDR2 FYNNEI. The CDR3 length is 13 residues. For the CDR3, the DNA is TGTGCCAGCAGGACAGGTACGGGGGAAAAACTGTTTTTT. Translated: CASRTGTGEKLFF.

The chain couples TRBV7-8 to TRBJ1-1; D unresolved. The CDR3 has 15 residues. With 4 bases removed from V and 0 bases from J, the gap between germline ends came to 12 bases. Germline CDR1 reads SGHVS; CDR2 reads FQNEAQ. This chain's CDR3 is CASSSSWTLNTEAFF. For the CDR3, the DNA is TGTGCCAGCAGCTCCTCCTGGACCCTGAACACTGAAGCTTTCTTT.

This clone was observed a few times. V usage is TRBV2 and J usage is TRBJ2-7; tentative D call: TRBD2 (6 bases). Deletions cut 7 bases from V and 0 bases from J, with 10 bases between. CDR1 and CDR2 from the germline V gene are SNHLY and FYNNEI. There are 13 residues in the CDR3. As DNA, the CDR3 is TGTGCCAGCACCGTAGCGGACTCCTACGAGCAGTACTTC. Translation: CASTVADSYEQYF.

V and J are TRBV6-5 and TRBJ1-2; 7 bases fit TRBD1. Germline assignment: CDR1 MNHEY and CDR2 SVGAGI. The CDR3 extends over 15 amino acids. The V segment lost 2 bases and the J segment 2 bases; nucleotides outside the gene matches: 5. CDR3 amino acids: CASSYMTGKNYGYTF. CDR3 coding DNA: TGTGCCAGCAGTTACATGACAGGGAAAAACTATGGCTACACCTTC.

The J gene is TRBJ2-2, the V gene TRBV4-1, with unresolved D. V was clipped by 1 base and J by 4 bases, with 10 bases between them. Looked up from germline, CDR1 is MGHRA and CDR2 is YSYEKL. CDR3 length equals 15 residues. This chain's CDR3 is CASSQGARGTGELFF. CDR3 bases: TGCGCCAGCAGCCAAGGGGCTCGTGGCACCGGGGAGCTGTTTTTT.

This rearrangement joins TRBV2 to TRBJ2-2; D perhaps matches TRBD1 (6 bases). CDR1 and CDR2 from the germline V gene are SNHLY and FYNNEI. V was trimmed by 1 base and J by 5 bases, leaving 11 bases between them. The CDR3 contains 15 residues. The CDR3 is CASSEGGPVTGELFF. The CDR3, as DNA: TGTGCCAGCAGTGAAGGGGGGCCGGTGACCGGGGAGCTGTTTTTT.

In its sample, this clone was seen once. The CDR3 protein is CASSDSGQGLQPQHF. The CDR3 DNA reads TGTGCCAGCAGTGACTCGGGCCAGGGATTGCAGCCCCAGCATTTT. The V gene is TRBV6-4, the J gene TRBJ1-5, with D possibly matching TRBD1 (5 bases). The CDR3 is 15 residues long. Germline V CDR1 and CDR2: MRHNA, SNTAGT. Trimming left V 0 bases short and J 7 bases short, with 13 bases between.

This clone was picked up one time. The CDR3 region has the DNA TGTGCCAGCAGTTACGAACCGGGTAGTTCACCCCTCCACTTT. Amino acid sequence: CASSYEPGSSPLHF. V and J are TRBV6-5 and TRBJ1-6, with D hard to call. Germline CDR1 reads MNHEY; CDR2 reads SVGAGI. V lost 2 bases to trimming and J lost 9 bases, with 11 bases between them. The CDR3 spans 14 residues.

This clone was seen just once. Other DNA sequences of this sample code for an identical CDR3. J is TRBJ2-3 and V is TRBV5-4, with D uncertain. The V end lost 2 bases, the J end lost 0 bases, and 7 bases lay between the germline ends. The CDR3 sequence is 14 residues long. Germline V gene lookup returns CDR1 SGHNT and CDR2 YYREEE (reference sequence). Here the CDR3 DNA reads TGTGCCAGCAGCTTCTCAGGTAGCACAGATACGCAGTATTTT. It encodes CASSFSGSTDTQYF.

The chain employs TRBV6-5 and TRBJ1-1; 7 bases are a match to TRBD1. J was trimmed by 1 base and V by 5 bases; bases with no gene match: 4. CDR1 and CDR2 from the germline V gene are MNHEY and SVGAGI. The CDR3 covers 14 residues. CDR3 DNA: TGTGCCAGCAGTATAGGACAGGCGAACACTGAAGCTTTCTTT. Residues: CASSIGQANTEAFF.